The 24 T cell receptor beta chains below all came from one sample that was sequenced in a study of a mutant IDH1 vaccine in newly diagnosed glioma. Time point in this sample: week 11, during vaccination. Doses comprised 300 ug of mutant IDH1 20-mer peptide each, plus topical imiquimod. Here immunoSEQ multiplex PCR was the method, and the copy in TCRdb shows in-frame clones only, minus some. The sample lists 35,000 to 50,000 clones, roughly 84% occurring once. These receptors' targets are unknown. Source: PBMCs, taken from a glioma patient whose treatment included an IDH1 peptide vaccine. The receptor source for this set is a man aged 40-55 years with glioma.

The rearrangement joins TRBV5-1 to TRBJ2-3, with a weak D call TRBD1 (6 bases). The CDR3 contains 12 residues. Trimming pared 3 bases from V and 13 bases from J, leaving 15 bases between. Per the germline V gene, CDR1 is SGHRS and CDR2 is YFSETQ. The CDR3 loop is CASSWDTQKKYF. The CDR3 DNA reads TGCGCCAGCAGCTGGGACACCCAGAAGAAGTATTTT. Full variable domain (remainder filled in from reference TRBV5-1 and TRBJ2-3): KAGVTQTPRYLIKTRGQQVTLSCSPISGHRSVSWYQQTPGQGLQFLFEYFSETQRNKGNFPGRFSGRQFSNSRSEMNVSTLELGDSALYLCASSWDTQKKYFGPGTRLTVL.

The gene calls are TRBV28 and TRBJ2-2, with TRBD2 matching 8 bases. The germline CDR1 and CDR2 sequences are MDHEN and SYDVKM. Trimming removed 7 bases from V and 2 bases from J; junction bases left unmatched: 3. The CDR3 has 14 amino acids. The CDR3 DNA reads TGTGCCAGCACGGCGGGGGGAAACACCGGGGAGCTGTTTTTT. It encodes CASTAGGNTGELFF.

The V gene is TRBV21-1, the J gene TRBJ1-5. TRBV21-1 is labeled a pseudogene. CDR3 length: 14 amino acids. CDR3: CASSLGGVDQPQHF. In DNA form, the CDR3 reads TGTGCCAGCAGCCTAGGGGGGGTCGATCAGCCCCAGCATTTT.

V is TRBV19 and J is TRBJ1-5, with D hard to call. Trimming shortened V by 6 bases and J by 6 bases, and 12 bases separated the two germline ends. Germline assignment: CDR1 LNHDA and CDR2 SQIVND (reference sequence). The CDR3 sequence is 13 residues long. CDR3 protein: CASSTIPSQPQHF. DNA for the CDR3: TGTGCCAGTAGCACAATCCCCTCTCAGCCCCAGCATTTT. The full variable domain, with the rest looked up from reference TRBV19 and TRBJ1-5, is DGGITQSPKYLFRKEGQNVTLSCEQNLNHDAMYWYRQDPGQGLRLIYYSQIVNDFQKGDIAEGYSVSREKKESFPLTVTSAQKNPTAFYLCASSTIPSQPQHFGDGTRLSIL.

The chain's CDR3 is CASSQRTGAEQYF. DNA of the CDR3: TGTGCCAGCAGCCAACGGACAGGGGCCGAGCAGTACTTC. The rearrangement links TRBV14 to TRBJ2-7, with 9 bases fitting TRBD1. CDR3 length: 13 residues. The germline gives CDR1 SGHDN, CDR2 FVKESK. The V gene end was trimmed by 2 bases and the J gene end by 6 bases; junction bases not matched to a gene: 2.

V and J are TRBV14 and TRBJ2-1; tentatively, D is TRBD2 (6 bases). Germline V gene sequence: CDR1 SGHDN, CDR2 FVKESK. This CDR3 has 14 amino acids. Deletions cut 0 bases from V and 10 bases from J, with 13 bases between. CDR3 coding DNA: TGTGCCAGCAGCCAAGAAGGGCGGGACGGGGAGCAGTTCTTC. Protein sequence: CASSQEGRDGEQFF.

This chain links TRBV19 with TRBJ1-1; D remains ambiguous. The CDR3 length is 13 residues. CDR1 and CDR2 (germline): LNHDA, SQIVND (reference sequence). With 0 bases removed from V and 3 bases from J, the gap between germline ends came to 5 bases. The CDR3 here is CASSIEPDTEAFF. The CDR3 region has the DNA TGTGCCAGTAGTATAGAACCGGACACTGAAGCTTTCTTT.

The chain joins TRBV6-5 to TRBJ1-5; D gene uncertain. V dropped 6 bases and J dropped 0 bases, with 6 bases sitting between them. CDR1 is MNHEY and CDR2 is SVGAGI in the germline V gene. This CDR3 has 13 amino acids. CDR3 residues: CASRPFSNQPQHF. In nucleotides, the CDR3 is TGTGCCAGCAGACCCTTTAGCAATCAGCCCCAGCATTTT.

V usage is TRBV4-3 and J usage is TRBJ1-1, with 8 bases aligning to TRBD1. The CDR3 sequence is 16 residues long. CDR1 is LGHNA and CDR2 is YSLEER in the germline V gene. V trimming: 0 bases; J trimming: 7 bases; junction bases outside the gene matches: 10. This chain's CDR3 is CASSQEWAGGHLEAFF. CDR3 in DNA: TGCGCCAGCAGCCAAGAATGGGCAGGGGGCCATCTTGAAGCTTTCTTT.

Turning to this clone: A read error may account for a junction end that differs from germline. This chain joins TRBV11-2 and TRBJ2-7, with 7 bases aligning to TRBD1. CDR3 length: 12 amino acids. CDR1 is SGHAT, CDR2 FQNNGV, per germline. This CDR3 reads CASSLDLGQTLF. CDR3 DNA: TGTGCCAGCAGCTTAGATTTGGGACAGACCTTGTTC.

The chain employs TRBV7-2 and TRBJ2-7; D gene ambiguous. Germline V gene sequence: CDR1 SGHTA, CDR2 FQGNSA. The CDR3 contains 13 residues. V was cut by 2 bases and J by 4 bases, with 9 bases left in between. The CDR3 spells CASSLFLLYEQYF. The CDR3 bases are TGTGCCAGCAGCTTATTCCTCCTATACGAGCAGTACTTC.

The chain's CDR3 is CASSGAAANYGYTF. CDR3 nucleotide sequence: TGTGCCAGCAGCGGGGCGGCAGCTAACTATGGCTACACCTTC. The chain has TRBV9 and TRBJ1-2; no clear D gene. Trimming left V 3 bases short and J 0 bases short, with 9 bases between. The V gene's germline CDR1 is SGDLS and CDR2 YYNGEE. The CDR3 extends over 14 amino acids.

The CDR3 region is CASSVQPGQGETQYF. The CDR3 nucleotides read TGTGCCAGCAGCGTACAACCGGGACAGGGGGAGACCCAGTACTTC. The chain combines TRBV11-3 with TRBJ2-5; TRBD1 aligns across 10 bases. CDR1 is SGHNT and CDR2 is YENEEA in the germline V gene. J gave up 5 bases and V 5 bases, and 8 bases lay outside the gene matches. CDR3 length: 15 residues. Combining the CDR3 with reference TRBV11-3 and TRBJ2-5 gives the whole variable domain EAGVVQSPRYKIIEKKQPVAFWCNPISGHNTLYWYLQNLGQGPELLIRYENEEAVDDSQLPKDRFSAERLKGVDSTLKIQPAELGDSAVYLCASSVQPGQGETQYFGPGTRLLVL.

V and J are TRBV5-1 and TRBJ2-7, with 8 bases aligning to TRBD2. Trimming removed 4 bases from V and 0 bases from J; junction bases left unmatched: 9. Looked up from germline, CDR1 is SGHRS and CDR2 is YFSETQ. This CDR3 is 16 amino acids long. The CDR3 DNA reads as TGCGCCAGCAGCCCCGGGGGGGGGTTGAACTCCTACGAGCAGTACTTC. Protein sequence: CASSPGGGLNSYEQYF.

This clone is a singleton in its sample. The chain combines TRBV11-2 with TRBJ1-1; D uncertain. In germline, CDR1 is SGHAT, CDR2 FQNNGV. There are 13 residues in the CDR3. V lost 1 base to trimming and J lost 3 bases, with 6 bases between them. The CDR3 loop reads CASSLALYTEAFF. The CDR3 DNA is TGTGCCAGCAGCTTAGCTTTGTACACTGAAGCTTTCTTT.

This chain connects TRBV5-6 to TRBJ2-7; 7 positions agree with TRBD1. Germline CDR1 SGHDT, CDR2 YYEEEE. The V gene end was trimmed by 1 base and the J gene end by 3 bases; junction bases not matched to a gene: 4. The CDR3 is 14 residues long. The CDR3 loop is CASSLRDSNYEQYF. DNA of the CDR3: TGTGCCAGCAGCTTGCGGGACAGCAACTACGAGCAGTACTTC.

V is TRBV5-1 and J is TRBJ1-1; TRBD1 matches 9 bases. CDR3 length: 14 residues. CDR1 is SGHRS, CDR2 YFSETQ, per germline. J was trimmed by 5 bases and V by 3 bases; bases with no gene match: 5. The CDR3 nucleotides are TGCGCCAGCAGCTCAACAGGGGGCTGGACTGAAGCTTTCTTT. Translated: CASSSTGGWTEAFF.

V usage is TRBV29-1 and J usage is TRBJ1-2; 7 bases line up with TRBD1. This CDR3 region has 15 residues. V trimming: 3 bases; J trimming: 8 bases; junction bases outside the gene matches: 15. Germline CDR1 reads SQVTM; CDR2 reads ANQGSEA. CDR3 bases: TGCAGCGTTGAGGTCCCCCGAGGGACAGCAGGGGGCTACACCTTC. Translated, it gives CSVEVPRGTAGGYTF.

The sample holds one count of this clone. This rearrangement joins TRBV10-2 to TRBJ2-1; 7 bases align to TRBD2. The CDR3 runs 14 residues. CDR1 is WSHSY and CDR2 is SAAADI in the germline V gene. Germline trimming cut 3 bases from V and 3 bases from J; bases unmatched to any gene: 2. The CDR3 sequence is CASSDSSGYNEQFF. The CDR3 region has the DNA TGCGCCAGCAGTGACTCTAGCGGCTACAATGAGCAGTTCTTC.

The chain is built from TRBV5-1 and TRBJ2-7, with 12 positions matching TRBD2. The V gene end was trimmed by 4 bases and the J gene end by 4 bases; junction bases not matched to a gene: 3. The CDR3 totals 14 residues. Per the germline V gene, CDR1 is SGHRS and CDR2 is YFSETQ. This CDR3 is CASSKTSGSYEQYF. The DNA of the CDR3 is TGCGCCAGCAGCAAGACTAGCGGGAGTTACGAGCAGTACTTC.

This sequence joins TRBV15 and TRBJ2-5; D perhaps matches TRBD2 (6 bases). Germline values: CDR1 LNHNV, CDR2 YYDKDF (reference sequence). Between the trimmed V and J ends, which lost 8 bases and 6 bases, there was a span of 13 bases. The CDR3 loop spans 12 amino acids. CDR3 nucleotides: TGTGCCACCTCGGAGGGAGTAAAGACCCAGTACTTC. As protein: CATSEGVKTQYF.

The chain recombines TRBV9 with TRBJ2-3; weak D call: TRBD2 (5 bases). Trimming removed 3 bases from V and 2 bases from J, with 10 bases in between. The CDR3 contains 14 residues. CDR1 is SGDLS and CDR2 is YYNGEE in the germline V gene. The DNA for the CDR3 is TGTGCCAGCAGCGCACTAGTGTCCACAGATACGCAGTATTTT. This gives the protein CASSALVSTDTQYF.

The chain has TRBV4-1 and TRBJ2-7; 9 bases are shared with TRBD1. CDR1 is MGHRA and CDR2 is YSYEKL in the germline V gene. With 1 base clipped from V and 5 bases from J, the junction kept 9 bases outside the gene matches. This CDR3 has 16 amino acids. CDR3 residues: CASSQAMGQGSNEQYF. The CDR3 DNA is TGCGCCAGCAGCCAAGCGATGGGACAGGGTTCCAACGAGCAGTACTTC.

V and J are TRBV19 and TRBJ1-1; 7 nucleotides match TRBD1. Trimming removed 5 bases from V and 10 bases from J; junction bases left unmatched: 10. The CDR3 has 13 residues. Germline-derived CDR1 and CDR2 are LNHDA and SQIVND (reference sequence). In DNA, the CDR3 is TGTGCCAGTAGTGCCCCACAGGGGCGGGGAGCTTTCTTT. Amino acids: CASSAPQGRGAFF.